Listed here are 21 T cell receptor beta chains from one sample, sequenced in a study of radiation and T cells in renal cell carcinoma. Described time point: blood 4 weeks post-SBRT, at nephrectomy. The treatment was: 15 Gy SBRT to primary tumor, nephrectomy 4 weeks later. TCRdb's copy holds only in-frame clones and misses some; the assay was immunoSEQ multiplex PCR. The sample holds fewer than 200,000 clones, roughly nine tenths seen once. Source: blood, taken from a patient whose treatment included radiotherapy and nephrectomy. Source of these receptors: a woman aged 45-65 years with renal cell carcinoma.

The chain recombines TRBV18 with TRBJ2-7; D unresolved. Germline CDR1 reads KGHSH; CDR2 reads LQKENI. With 0 bases removed from V and 3 bases from J, the gap between germline ends came to 9 bases. The CDR3 totals 14 residues. The CDR3 sequence is CASSPPWGSYEQYF. For the CDR3, the DNA is TGTGCCAGCTCACCACCTTGGGGAAGCTACGAGCAGTACTTC.

This clone came up once. V is TRBV30 and J is TRBJ2-3; D is ambiguous. Trimming left V 5 bases short and J 6 bases short, with 12 bases between. This CDR3 contains 12 residues. CDR1 is GTSNPN, CDR2 SVGIG, per germline (reference sequence). The CDR3 DNA sequence: TGTGCCTGGGTCGAGAACGGTGATACGCAGTATTTT. Translation gives CAWVENGDTQYF.

V gene TRBV7-9 combines with J gene TRBJ1-1; D is unresolved. Germline V gene lookup returns CDR1 SEHNR and CDR2 FQNEAQ (reference sequence). V was cut by 6 bases and J by 0 bases, with 5 bases left in between. The CDR3 is made up of 12 amino acids. The CDR3 spells CASRPVNTEAFF. Written as DNA, the CDR3 is TGTGCCAGCAGACCAGTGAACACTGAAGCTTTCTTT.

This clone was counted once. The chain links TRBV7-3 to TRBJ1-6; TRBD1 might be the D (5 bases). CDR3 length: 14 amino acids. The germline gives CDR1 SGHTA, CDR2 FQGTGA. Trimming took 3 bases from V and 8 from J, leaving 11 bases between them. CDR3 in DNA: TGTGCCAGCAGCTTGAGCAGGGTAGATTCACCCCTCCACTTT. Amino acid sequence: CASSLSRVDSPLHF.

A few counts support this clone. The genes are TRBV30 and TRBJ1-4, with TRBD1 matching 9 bases. With 4 bases clipped from V and 3 bases from J, the junction kept 9 bases outside the gene matches. The CDR3 contains 16 residues. Germline CDR1 GTSNPN, CDR2 SVGIG (reference sequence). CDR3 sequence: CAWTPTGGWSNEKLFF. In DNA, the CDR3 is TGTGCCTGGACACCGACAGGGGGATGGTCTAATGAAAAACTGTTTTTT.

The rearrangement joins TRBV6-5 to TRBJ2-7; D call uncertain. V lost 0 bases and J lost 4, with 10 bases in between. The germline V gene encodes CDR1 MNHEY and CDR2 SVGAGI. The CDR3 consists of 14 residues. The chain's CDR3 is CASSYSAVSYEQYF. The CDR3 DNA reads TGTGCCAGCAGTTACTCGGCAGTATCATACGAGCAGTACTTC.

The chain has TRBV27 and TRBJ2-3; a weak D match, TRBD1 (6 bases). The V gene's germline CDR1 is MNHEY and CDR2 SMNVEV (reference sequence). V lost 1 base and J lost 4, with 9 bases in between. The CDR3 extends over 14 amino acids. CDR3 sequence (DNA): TGTGCCAGCAGTTTATTTGGGGGCGCAGATACGCAGTATTTT. As protein: CASSLFGGADTQYF.

This clone appeared once. V is TRBV30 and J is TRBJ1-4; TRBD1 matches at 7 bases. The J segment lost 8 bases and the V segment lost 5 bases, leaving 8 bases of the junction unmatched. In germline, CDR1 is GTSNPN, CDR2 SVGIG (reference sequence). This CDR3 comprises 13 residues. Here the CDR3 reads CAWGTGTVEKLFF. The CDR3 nucleotides read TGTGCCTGGGGTACCGGGACAGTAGAAAAACTGTTTTTT.

The sample holds one count of this clone. The gene calls are TRBV9 and TRBJ1-2, with a tentative D call TRBD1 (5 bases). Germline CDR1 SGDLS, CDR2 YYNGEE. Trimming removed 2 bases at V and 3 bases at J, with 20 bases between. The CDR3 extends over 17 amino acids. The CDR3 here is CASSVLPDTGRDYGYTF. CDR3 DNA: TGTGCCAGCAGCGTCTTGCCGGACACCGGGCGGGACTATGGCTACACCTTC.

This clone was seen a single time. CDR3 sequence reads: CASSPPSFTEAFF. CDR3 coding DNA: TGTGCCAGCTCACCACCTTCTTTCACTGAAGCTTTCTTT. The chain uses TRBV18 and TRBJ1-1; D not resolved. The CDR3 contains 13 residues. V shed 0 bases and J shed 4 bases, with 6 bases lying between them. Per the germline V gene, CDR1 is KGHSH and CDR2 is LQKENI.

CDR3 in amino acids: CASSLEGSTTGPGYTF. The CDR3 DNA reads TGCGCCAGCAGCTTGGAGGGGTCCACCACCGGGCCTGGCTACACCTTC. This chain connects TRBV5-1 to TRBJ1-2; D is possibly TRBD1 (5 bases). From germline, CDR1 is SGHRS and CDR2 YFSETQ. The CDR3 spans 16 residues. The V and J ends lost 0 bases and 7 bases respectively, with 19 bases between them.

This chain links TRBV10-2 with TRBJ2-7; the D call may be TRBD1 or TRBD2 (5 bases each). The CDR3 is made up of 16 amino acids. The germline V gene has CDR1 WSHSY and CDR2 SAAADI. V gave up 0 bases and J gave up 0 bases, with 12 bases separating them. The CDR3 loop reads CASSESVGESSYEQYF. DNA of the CDR3: TGCGCCAGCAGTGAGTCGGTAGGGGAGAGCTCCTACGAGCAGTACTTC.

This sequence joins TRBV4-3 and TRBJ2-3; TRBD2 aligns across 9 bases. The CDR3 has 16 residues. V trimming: 4 bases; J trimming: 1 base; junction bases outside the gene matches: 6. From germline, CDR1 is LGHNA and CDR2 YSLEER. The CDR3 spells CASSRLKRGGTDTQYF. The CDR3 DNA reads as TGCGCCAGCAGCCGGCTCAAGCGGGGGGGCACAGATACGCAGTATTTT.

The chain links TRBV5-1 to TRBJ2-5; 7 nucleotides align to TRBD1. Germline loops: CDR1 SGHRS, CDR2 YFSETQ. This CDR3 spans 14 amino acids. V trimming: 4 bases; J trimming: 2 bases; junction bases outside the gene matches: 5. The CDR3 DNA reads TGCGCCAGCAGCCGTGACAGGGTACAAGAGACCCAGTACTTC. It is translated as CASSRDRVQETQYF.

This chain joins TRBV6-5 and TRBJ1-1; D might be TRBD1 (6 bases). Germline lookup yields CDR1 MNHEY and CDR2 SVGAGI. This CDR3 contains 14 residues. V was shortened by 8 bases and J by 5 bases, with 18 bases between the two germline ends. The chain's CDR3 is CASLTTQGGTEAFF. The CDR3 DNA follows: TGTGCCAGCCTTACTACACAGGGTGGGACTGAAGCTTTCTTT.

On this clone itself: In the same sample, other DNA sequences code for this CDR3. The V and J genes are TRBV6-5 and TRBJ1-1; D remains ambiguous. There are 13 residues in the CDR3. Germline V gene data show CDR1 as MNHEY and CDR2 as SVGAGI. Trimming took 0 bases from V and 2 from J, leaving 4 bases between them. The chain's CDR3 is CASSYSVNTEAFF. In DNA, the CDR3 is TGTGCCAGCAGTTACTCGGTCAACACTGAAGCTTTCTTT.

The V gene is TRBV5-1, the J gene TRBJ2-3; D ambiguous. V was clipped by 4 bases and J by 3 bases, with 9 bases between them. The CDR3 contains 13 residues. CDR1 is SGHRS, CDR2 YFSETQ, per germline. The DNA for the CDR3 is TGCGCCAGCAGCCCTCGTACGACAGATACGCAGTATTTT. The encoded protein is CASSPRTTDTQYF.

This chain uses TRBV9 with TRBJ2-1, with 12 bases that match TRBD2. Germline assignment: CDR1 SGDLS and CDR2 YYNGEE. This CDR3 comprises 16 residues. V was pared by 1 base and J by 4 bases, with 3 bases of the junction left unmatched. Written as DNA, the CDR3 is TGTGCCAGCAGCGTAAGACTAGCGGGGGCTTACAATGAGCAGTTCTTC. Residues: CASSVRLAGAYNEQFF.

The chain combines TRBV7-2 with TRBJ2-3, with 7 nucleotides matching TRBD2. J gave up 5 bases and V 0 bases, and 2 bases lay outside the gene matches. Germline V gene sequence: CDR1 SGHTA, CDR2 FQGNSA. The CDR3 spans 14 residues. The CDR3 coding sequence is TGTGCCAGCAGCTTAGCGGGGGGGGTAGATACGCAGTATTTT. Translating gives CASSLAGGVDTQYF.

This clone was seen once. J is TRBJ1-1 and V is TRBV5-1; TRBD1 aligns across 8 bases. CDR3 size: 14 residues. CDR1 is SGHRS and CDR2 is YFSETQ in the germline V gene. V shed 4 bases and J 1 base; nucleotides not matched to a gene: 3. CDR3 residues: CASSIQGGNTEAFF. In DNA form, the CDR3 reads TGCGCCAGCAGCATACAGGGGGGGAACACTGAAGCTTTCTTT.

V gene TRBV12-5 combines with J gene TRBJ1-1, with 8 bases fitting TRBD1. The germline V gene has CDR1 LGHNT and CDR2 FRNRAP. Trimming removed 6 bases from V and 5 bases from J; junction bases left unmatched: 11. The CDR3 runs 15 residues. In nucleotides, the CDR3 is TGTGCTAGTGGCCCGGGGACAGGCGTAAATACTGAAGCTTTCTTT. Its translation: CASGPGTGVNTEAFF.